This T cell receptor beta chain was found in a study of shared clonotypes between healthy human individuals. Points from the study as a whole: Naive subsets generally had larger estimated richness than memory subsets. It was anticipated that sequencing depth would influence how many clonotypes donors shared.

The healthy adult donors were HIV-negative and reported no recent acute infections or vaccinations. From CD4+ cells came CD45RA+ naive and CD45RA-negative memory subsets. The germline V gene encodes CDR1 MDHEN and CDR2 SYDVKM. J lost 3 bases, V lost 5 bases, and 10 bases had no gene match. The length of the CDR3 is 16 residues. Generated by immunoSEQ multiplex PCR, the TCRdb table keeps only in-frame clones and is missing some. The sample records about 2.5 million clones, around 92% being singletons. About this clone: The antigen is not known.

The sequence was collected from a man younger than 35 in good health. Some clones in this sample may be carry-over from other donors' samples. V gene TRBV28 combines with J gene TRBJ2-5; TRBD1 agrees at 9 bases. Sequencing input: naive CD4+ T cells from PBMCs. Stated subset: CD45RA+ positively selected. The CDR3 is CASSQRTGAGEETQYF. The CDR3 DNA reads TGTGCCAGCAGTCAGAGGACAGGGGCAGGAGAAGAGACCCAGTACTTC.